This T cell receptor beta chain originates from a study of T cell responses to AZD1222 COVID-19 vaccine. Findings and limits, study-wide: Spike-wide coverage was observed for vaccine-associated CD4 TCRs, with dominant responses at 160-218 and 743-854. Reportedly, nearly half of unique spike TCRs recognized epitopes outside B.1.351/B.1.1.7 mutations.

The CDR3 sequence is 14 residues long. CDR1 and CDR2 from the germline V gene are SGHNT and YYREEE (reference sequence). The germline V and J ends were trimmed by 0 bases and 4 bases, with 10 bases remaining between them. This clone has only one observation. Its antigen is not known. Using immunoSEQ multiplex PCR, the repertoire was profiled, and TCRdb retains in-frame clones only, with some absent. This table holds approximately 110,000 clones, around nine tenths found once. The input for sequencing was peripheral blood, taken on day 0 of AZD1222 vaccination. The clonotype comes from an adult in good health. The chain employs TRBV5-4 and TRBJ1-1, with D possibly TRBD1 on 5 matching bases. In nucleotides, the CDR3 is TGTGCCAGCAGCTTGGAGACAGTCGGCACTGAAGCTTTCTTT. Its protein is CASSLETVGTEAFF.